This record looks at one T cell receptor (beta chain) sequence and its context. CDR3 length: 13 amino acids. V lost 5 bases to trimming and J lost 8 bases; unmatched junction nucleotides: 6. CDR1 and CDR2 from the germline V gene are DFQATT and SNEGSKA (reference sequence). In TCRdb, the RT-PCR reads were re-called with MiXCR into one record per CDR3 protein. This table holds 550,000 to 750,000 distinct CDR3 sequences, 12% to 15% found once. The V gene is TRBV20-1, the J gene TRBJ2-1; 10 nucleotides agree with TRBD1. The sequence was collected from a female donor in good health, serving as a healthy control. The source material was memory CD4+ T cells from blood. The CDR3 spells CSAETGGAYEQFF. For the CDR3, the DNA is TGCAGTGCTGAGACAGGGGGCGCCTATGAGCAGTTCTTC.